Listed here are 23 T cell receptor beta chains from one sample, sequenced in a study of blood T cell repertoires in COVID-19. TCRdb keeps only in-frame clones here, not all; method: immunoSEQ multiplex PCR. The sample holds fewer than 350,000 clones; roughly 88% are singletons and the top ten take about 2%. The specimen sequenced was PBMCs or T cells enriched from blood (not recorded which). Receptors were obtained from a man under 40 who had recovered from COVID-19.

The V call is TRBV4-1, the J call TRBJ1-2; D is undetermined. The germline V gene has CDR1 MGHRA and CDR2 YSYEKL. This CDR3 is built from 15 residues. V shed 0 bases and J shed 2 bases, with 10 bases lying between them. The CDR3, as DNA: TGCGCCAGCAGCCAAGACGAAAGCGGGAACTATGGCTACACCTTC. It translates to CASSQDESGNYGYTF.

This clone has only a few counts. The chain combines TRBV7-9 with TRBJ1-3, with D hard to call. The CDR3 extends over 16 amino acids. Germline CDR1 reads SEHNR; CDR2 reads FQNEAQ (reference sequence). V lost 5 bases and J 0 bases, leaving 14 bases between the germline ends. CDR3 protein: CASSTGVPFSGNTIYF. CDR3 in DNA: TGTGCCAGCAGCACCGGGGTCCCGTTCTCTGGAAACACCATATATTTT.

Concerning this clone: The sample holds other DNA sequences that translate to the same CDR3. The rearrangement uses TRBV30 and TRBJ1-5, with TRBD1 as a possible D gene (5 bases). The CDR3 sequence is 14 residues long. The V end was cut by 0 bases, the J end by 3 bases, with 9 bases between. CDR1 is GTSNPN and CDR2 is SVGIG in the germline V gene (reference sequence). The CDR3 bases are TGTGCCTGGAGTGTTGGGGGGTCCAATCAGCCCCAGCATTTT. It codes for CAWSVGGSNQPQHF.

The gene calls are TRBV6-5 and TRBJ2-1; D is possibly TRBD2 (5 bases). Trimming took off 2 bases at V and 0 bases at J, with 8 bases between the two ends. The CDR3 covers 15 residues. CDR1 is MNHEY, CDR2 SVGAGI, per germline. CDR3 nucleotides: TGTGCCAGCAGTTACGTAGCGAGCTCCTACAATGAGCAGTTCTTC. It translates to CASSYVASSYNEQFF.

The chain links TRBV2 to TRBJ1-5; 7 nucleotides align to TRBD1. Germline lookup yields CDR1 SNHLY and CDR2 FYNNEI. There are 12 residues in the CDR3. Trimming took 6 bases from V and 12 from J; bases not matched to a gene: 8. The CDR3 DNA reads TGTGCCAGCAGCACTCAGGGGGACCTCCAGCATTTT. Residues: CASSTQGDLQHF.

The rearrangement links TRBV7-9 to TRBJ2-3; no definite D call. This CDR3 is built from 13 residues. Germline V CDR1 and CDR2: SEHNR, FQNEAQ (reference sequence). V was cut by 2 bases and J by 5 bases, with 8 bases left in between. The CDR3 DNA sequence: TGTGCCAGCAGCTTAACCAGCGAAGATACGCAGTATTTT. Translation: CASSLTSEDTQYF.

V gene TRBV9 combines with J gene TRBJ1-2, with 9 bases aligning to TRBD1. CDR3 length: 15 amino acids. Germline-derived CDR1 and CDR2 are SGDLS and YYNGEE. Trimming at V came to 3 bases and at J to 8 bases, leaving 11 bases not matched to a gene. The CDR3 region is CASSEGTGNIWGYTF. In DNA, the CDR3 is TGTGCCAGCAGCGAGGGGACAGGGAACATATGGGGCTACACCTTC.

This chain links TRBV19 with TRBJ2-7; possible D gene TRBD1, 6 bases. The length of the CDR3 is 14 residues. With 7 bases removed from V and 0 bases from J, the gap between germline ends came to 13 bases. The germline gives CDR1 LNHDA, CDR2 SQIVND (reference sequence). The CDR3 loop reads CASNRQASSYEQYF. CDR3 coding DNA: TGTGCCAGTAATCGACAGGCGAGCTCCTACGAGCAGTACTTC.

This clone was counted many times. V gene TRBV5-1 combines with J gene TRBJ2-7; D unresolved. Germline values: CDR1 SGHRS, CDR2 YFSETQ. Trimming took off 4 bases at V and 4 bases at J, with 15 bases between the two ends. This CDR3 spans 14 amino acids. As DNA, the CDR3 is TGCGCCAGCAGCCCCCCCCGGGTCCCATACGAGCAGTACTTC. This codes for CASSPPRVPYEQYF.

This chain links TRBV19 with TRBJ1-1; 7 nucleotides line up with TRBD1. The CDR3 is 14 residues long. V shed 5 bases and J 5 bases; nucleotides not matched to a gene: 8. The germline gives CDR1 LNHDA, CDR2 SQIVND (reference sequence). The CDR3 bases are TGTGCCAGTAGTGAACACAGGGGCCCGACTGAAGCTTTCTTT. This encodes CASSEHRGPTEAFF.

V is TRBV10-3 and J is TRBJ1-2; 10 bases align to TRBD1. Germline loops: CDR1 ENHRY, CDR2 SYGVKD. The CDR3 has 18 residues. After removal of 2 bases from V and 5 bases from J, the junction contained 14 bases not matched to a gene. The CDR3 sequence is CAISEGSAGQGRIYGYTF. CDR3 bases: TGTGCCATCAGTGAGGGATCCGCGGGACAGGGGCGGATTTATGGCTACACCTTC.

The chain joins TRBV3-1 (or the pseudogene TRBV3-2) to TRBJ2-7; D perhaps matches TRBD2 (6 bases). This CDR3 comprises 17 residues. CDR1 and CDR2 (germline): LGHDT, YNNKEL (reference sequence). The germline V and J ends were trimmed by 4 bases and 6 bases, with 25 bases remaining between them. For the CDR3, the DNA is TGTGCCAGCAGCCTCCGTGGGACGGGGGTTTCCGGAGGCGAGCAGTACTTC. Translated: CASSLRGTGVSGGEQYF.

CDR3 nucleotides: TGTGCCAGCAGCTTGCAGGGTCTCTACGGCAATCAGCCCCAGCATTTT. It specifies CASSLQGLYGNQPQHF. The chain couples TRBV7-8 to TRBJ1-5, with a weak D call TRBD1 (5 bases). V dropped 3 bases and J dropped 2 bases, with 14 bases sitting between them. Germline-derived CDR1 and CDR2 are SGHVS and FQNEAQ. The CDR3 is made up of 16 amino acids.

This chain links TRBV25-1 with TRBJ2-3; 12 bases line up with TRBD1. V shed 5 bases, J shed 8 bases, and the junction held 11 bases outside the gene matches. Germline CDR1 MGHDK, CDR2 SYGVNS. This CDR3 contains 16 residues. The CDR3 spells CASSSERDRGPATQYF. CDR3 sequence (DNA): TGTGCCAGCAGTAGCGAGAGGGACAGGGGGCCTGCTACGCAGTATTTT.

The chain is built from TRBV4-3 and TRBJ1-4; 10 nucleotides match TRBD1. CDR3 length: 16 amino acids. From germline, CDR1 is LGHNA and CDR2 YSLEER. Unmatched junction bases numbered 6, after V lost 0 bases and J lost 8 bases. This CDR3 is CASSQDPGTGDEKLFF. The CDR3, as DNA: TGCGCCAGCAGCCAAGATCCCGGGACAGGGGACGAAAAACTGTTTTTT.

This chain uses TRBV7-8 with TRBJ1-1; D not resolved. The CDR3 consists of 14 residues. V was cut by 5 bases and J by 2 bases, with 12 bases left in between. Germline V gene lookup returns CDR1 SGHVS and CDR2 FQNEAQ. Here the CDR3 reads CASSKQIINTEAFF. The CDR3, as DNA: TGTGCCAGCAGCAAACAAATAATTAACACTGAAGCTTTCTTT.

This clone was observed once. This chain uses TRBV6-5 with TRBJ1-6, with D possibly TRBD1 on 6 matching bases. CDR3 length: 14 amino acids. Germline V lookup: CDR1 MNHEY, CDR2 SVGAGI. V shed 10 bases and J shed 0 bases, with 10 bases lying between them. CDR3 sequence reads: CATGQTSYNSPLHF. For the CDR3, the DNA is TGTGCCACCGGACAGACCTCCTATAATTCACCCCTCCACTTT.

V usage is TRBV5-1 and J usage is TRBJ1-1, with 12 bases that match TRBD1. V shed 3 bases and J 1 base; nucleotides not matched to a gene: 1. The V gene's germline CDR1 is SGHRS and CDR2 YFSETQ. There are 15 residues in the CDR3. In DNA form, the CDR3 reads TGCGCCAGCAGCTGGGGACAGGGGGCGAACACTGAAGCTTTCTTT. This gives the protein CASSWGQGANTEAFF.

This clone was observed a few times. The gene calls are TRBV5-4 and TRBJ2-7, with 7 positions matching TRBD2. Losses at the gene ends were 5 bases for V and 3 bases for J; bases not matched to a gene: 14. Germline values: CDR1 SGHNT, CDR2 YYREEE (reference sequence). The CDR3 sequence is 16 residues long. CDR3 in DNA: TGTGCCAGCAGTTTCAAGTTAGGGACTACCATCTACGAGCAGTACTTC. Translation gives CASSFKLGTTIYEQYF.

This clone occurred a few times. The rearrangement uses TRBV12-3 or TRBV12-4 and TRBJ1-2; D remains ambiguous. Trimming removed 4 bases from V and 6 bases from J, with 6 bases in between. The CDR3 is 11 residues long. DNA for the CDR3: TGTGCCAGCAGTTCAGAAGATGGCTACACCTTC. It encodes CASSSEDGYTF.

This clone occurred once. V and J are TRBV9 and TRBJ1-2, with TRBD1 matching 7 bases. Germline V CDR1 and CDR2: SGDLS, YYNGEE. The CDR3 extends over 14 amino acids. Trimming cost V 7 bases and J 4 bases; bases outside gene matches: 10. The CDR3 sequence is CASAGTAYFYGYTF. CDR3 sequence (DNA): TGTGCCAGCGCCGGGACAGCCTATTTCTATGGCTACACCTTC.

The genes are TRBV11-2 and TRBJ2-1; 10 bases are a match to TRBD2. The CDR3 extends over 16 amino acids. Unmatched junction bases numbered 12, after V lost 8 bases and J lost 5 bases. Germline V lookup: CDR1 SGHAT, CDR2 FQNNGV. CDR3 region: CASRLAGVNENNEQFF. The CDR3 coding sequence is TGTGCCAGCCGGCTAGCGGGGGTCAACGAGAACAATGAGCAGTTCTTC. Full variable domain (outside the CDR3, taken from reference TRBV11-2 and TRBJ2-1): EAGVAQSPRYKIIEKRQSVAFWCNPISGHATLYWYQQILGQGPKLLIQFQNNGVVDDSQLPKDRFSAERLKGVDSTLKIQPAKLEDSAVYLCASRLAGVNENNEQFFGPGTRLTVL.

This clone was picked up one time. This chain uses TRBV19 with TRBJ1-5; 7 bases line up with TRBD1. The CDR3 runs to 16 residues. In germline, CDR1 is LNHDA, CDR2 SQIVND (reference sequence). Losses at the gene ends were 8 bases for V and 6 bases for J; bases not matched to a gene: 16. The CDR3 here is CASQTKGQALGQPQHF. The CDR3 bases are TGTGCCAGTCAAACTAAAGGACAGGCCCTTGGTCAGCCCCAGCATTTT.